What follows describes a single T cell receptor (beta chain). There is no known antigen for this receptor. Per-base quality was not reported, and no clone a single base away is much larger than it. Per the germline V gene (reference sequence), LGHDT is the CDR1 and YNNKEL is the CDR2. The CDR3, cysteine through phenylalanine, is 15 amino acids long. Left in the record is the CDR3 DNA by itself, 45 bases read in frame from the first base. V trim: 4 bases; J trim: 5 bases; unmatched bases: 8. The immunoSEQ Assay, a bias-controlled multiplex PCR, was used to amplify TCRbeta CDR3 regions from genomic DNA. Per the original workflow: Within the assay, amplification of reference gene primers was used to estimate how many nucleated cells each sample contained. To quantify the absolute abundance of each unique TCRbeta CDR3 rearrangement, sequence reads were collapsed and filtered. Productive Simpson clonality was computed per sample as the square root of Simpson's diversity index over productive rearrangements. The clones in this table, taken by TCRdb from immuneACCESS, are in-frame only. Not every clone is retained; where verified, under half of the shortfall comes from an unresolved V gene, and the cause of the rest is unknown. For V, J and clone size, that table is used; D and trimming come from the DNA. This sample comprises a few hundred thousand clones, about 87% of them detected only once. Of the sample, 0.7% to 0.85% falls within the top ten clones.

This sample is drawn from a study of blood T cell repertoires in COVID-19 (dated by TCRdb to about 2020). Some background on the complete study: Samples covering the acute and convalescent phases of COVID-19 were provided by collaborators in the United States, Italy and Spain. The material from the prospective study consisted of cDNA or gDNA derived from T cells, B-cell-depleted T cells, or PBMCs. The dataset comprised deeply sampled blood TCRbeta repertoires from subjects exposed to, actively infected with, or recovered from COVID-19. A freely available public database, intended as a resource for researchers studying the immune response to SARS-CoV-2, is where the repertoires were released. The samples were drawn from the first 160 participants of the ongoing ImmuneRACE study and from 1,254 subjects provided by 6 global collaborators. A de-identified subject ID, COVID-19 status, age in years and sex were almost always included in the sample metadata. HLA class I and class II types, where available, came from metadata supplied by the sample provider rather than from assay-based typing.

The investigation overall reported the following: The quantity of clinical and demographic metadata differed by source and by participant and was supplied without curation.

At one collaborating source in Seattle, patients were enrolled during active infection and were followed longitudinally through the course of disease. Each collaborating institution followed its own protocols to collect whole blood in K2EDTA tubes. For TCRbeta analysis, collaborators shipped samples as frozen whole blood, isolated PBMCs, or DNA extracted from either of those sample types. Sequencing was carried out using peripheral blood. The sequence derives from a man between 18 and 29 years old with COVID-19, enrolled during active disease. The sequence links TRBV3-1 (or the pseudogene TRBV3-2) to TRBJ2-1, with TRBD1 identical over 7 junction bases. The nucleotide sequence is given as TGTGCCAGCAGCCCCGGGACAGTAGCGCACAATGAGCAGTTCTTC. This encodes CASSPGTVAHNEQFF.